The 16 T cell receptor beta chains listed next were all sequenced from one sample in a study of blood T cell repertoires in COVID-19. Profiled with immunoSEQ multiplex PCR; TCRdb holds only in-frame clones, not every one. The data show about 95,000 clones, about four fifths seen once. The specimen sequenced was peripheral blood. All receptors derive from a human donor in a cohort sampled during active COVID-19.

The gene calls are TRBV11-2 and TRBJ1-1; the match to TRBD1 covers 7 bases. Germline values: CDR1 SGHAT, CDR2 FQNNGV. The junction had 4 bases not matched to a gene; V was cut back by 4 bases and J by 2 bases. This CDR3 region has 14 residues. The CDR3 sequence: CASSSQGRNTEAFF. For the CDR3, the DNA is TGTGCCAGCAGCTCACAGGGGCGTAACACTGAAGCTTTCTTT.

This chain uses TRBV9 with TRBJ1-1; 8 bases are a match to TRBD1. J lost 3 bases, V lost 1 base, and 2 bases had no gene match. This CDR3 is 14 amino acids long. The V gene's germline CDR1 is SGDLS and CDR2 YYNGEE. The CDR3 sequence is CASSVTGGDTEAFF. CDR3 nucleotides: TGTGCCAGCAGCGTAACAGGGGGGGACACTGAAGCTTTCTTT.

The chain combines TRBV6-6 with TRBJ1-4, with D possibly matching TRBD1 (5 bases). V was trimmed by 6 bases and J by 0 bases, leaving 11 bases between them. CDR1 is MNHNY, CDR2 SVGAGI, per germline (reference sequence). The CDR3 length is 15 residues. The CDR3 loop is CASSFQGATNEKLFF. In nucleotides, the CDR3 is TGTGCCAGCAGCTTTCAGGGCGCAACTAATGAAAAACTGTTTTTT.

The rearrangement uses TRBV7-2 and TRBJ2-3, with D maybe TRBD2 (6 bases). CDR1 and CDR2 from the germline V gene are SGHTA and FQGNSA. Trimming left V 1 base short and J 0 bases short, with 8 bases between. This CDR3 has 15 amino acids. CDR3 sequence reads: CASSLGGTSTDTQYF. In nucleotides, the CDR3 is TGTGCCAGCAGCTTAGGTGGGACTAGCACAGATACGCAGTATTTT.

The CDR3, as DNA: TGTGCCAGTAGTAGGGGTCGACAGGTCGAGGTCTATGGCTACACCTTC. Protein product: CASSRGRQVEVYGYTF. The rearrangement links TRBV19 to TRBJ1-2, with D perhaps TRBD1 (6 bases). This CDR3 is 16 amino acids long. CDR1 is LNHDA and CDR2 is SQIVND in the germline V gene (reference sequence). The V gene lost 4 bases and the J gene lost 4 bases, with 19 bases spanning the gap.

The V and J genes are TRBV9 and TRBJ2-1; 7 bases fit TRBD2. Germline-derived CDR1 and CDR2 are SGDLS and YYNGEE. There are 14 residues in the CDR3. V was pared by 7 bases and J by 7 bases, with 11 bases of the junction left unmatched. Here the CDR3 reads CASGPSGGGNEQFF. DNA of the CDR3: TGTGCCAGCGGACCTAGCGGAGGAGGAAATGAGCAGTTCTTC.

This chain links TRBV7-9 with TRBJ2-1; maybe TRBD1 (6 bases). The CDR3 loop spans 19 amino acids. Trimming pared 5 bases from V and 2 bases from J, leaving 25 bases between. Germline loops: CDR1 SEHNR, CDR2 FQNEAQ (reference sequence). This chain's CDR3 is CASSRQEQGFLNTYNEQFF. The DNA of the CDR3 is TGTGCCAGCAGCCGACAGGAACAGGGTTTCCTTAATACCTACAATGAGCAGTTCTTC.

CDR3 nucleotide sequence: TGTGCCATCAGTGGGGACGGGGGATATGGCTACACCTTC. As protein: CAISGDGGYGYTF. The V and J genes are TRBV10-3 and TRBJ1-2, with D perhaps TRBD1 (5 bases). The germline V and J ends were trimmed by 4 bases and 5 bases, with 11 bases remaining between them. The CDR3 covers 13 residues. Germline lookup yields CDR1 ENHRY and CDR2 SYGVKD.

This chain links TRBV12-3 or TRBV12-4 with TRBJ1-1; weak D call: TRBD1 (5 bases). The CDR3 is 11 residues long. Trimming removed 1 base at V and 11 bases at J, with 8 bases between. The CDR3 loop is CASSLGGRAFF. In DNA form, the CDR3 reads TGTGCCAGCAGTTTAGGGGGCCGGGCTTTCTTT.

The chain couples TRBV14 to TRBJ1-1; TRBD1 is a possible D gene (5 bases). The CDR3 contains 15 residues. Trimming took 1 base from V and 1 from J, leaving 10 bases between them. The germline V gene has CDR1 SGHDN and CDR2 FVKESK. CDR3: CASSQGQWANTEAFF. The CDR3 DNA reads as TGTGCCAGCAGCCAAGGACAGTGGGCGAACACTGAAGCTTTCTTT.

The rearrangement joins TRBV2 to TRBJ2-1; maybe TRBD1 (7 bases). CDR3 length: 17 residues. The germline CDR1 and CDR2 sequences are SNHLY and FYNNEI. V dropped 0 bases and J dropped 0 bases, with 12 bases sitting between them. CDR3 sequence: CASSEAQGGDSYNEQFF. CDR3 bases: TGTGCCAGCAGTGAAGCGCAGGGGGGTGACTCCTACAATGAGCAGTTCTTC.

This clone was counted a single time. The gene calls are TRBV15 and TRBJ1-1; 8 nucleotides match TRBD1. V gave up 0 bases and J gave up 5 bases; unmatched junction bases: 11. The CDR3 is 17 residues long. Germline CDR1 and CDR2: LNHNV and YYDKDF (reference sequence). CDR3: CATSRDNQGASITEAFF. The CDR3 nucleotides read TGTGCCACCAGCAGAGATAATCAGGGGGCATCAATAACTGAAGCTTTCTTT.

The chain has TRBV5-1 and TRBJ2-7; TRBD1 aligns across 10 bases. The CDR3 is 16 amino acids. Unmatched junction bases numbered 11, after V lost 2 bases and J lost 6 bases. Looked up from germline, CDR1 is SGHRS and CDR2 is YFSETQ. The CDR3 DNA sequence: TGCGCCAGCAGCTTACAACCGGGACAGGGGTCCGGCGAGCAGTACTTC. Protein product: CASSLQPGQGSGEQYF.

This clone was found once. The J gene is TRBJ2-7, the V gene TRBV6-5, with D unresolved. Between the trimmed V and J ends, which lost 6 bases and 2 bases, there was a span of 8 bases. This CDR3 has 12 residues. Germline CDR1 reads MNHEY; CDR2 reads SVGAGI. For the CDR3, the DNA is TGTGCCAGCAGGACATCGCCCTACGAGCAGTACTTC. It yields the protein CASRTSPYEQYF.

The chain employs TRBV11-3 and TRBJ2-2; 9 bases align to TRBD2. The CDR3 runs to 16 residues. Germline CDR1 reads SGHNT; CDR2 reads YENEEA. J was trimmed by 0 bases and V by 4 bases; bases with no gene match: 3. CDR3 residues: CASSSKRGANTGELFF. The CDR3, as DNA: TGTGCCAGCAGCTCGAAGCGGGGGGCGAACACCGGGGAGCTGTTTTTT.

The chain carries TRBV6-5 and TRBJ2-2, with D perhaps TRBD2 (7 bases). Trimming cost V 7 bases and J 6 bases, with 12 bases left between them. The V gene's germline CDR1 is MNHEY and CDR2 SVGAGI. This CDR3 is built from 13 residues. The CDR3 loop reads CASTKGGAGELFF. The CDR3 DNA is TGTGCCAGCACTAAGGGGGGGGCCGGGGAGCTGTTTTTT.